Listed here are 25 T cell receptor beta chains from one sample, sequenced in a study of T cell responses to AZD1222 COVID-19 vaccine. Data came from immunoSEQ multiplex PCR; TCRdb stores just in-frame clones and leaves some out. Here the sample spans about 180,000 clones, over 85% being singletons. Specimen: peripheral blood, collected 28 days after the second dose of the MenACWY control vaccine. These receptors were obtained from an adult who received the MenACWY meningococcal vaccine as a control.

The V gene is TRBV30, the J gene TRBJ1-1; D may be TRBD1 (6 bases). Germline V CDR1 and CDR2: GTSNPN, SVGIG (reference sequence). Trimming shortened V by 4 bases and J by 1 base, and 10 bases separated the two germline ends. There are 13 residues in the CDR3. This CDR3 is CAWTRTANTEAFF. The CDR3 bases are TGTGCCTGGACAAGGACAGCGAACACTGAAGCTTTCTTT.

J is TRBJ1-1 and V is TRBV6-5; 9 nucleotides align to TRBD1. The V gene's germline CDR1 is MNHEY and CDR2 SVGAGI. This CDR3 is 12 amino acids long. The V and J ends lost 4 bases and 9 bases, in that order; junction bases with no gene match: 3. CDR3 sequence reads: CASSWGQGKAFF. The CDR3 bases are TGTGCCAGCAGTTGGGGACAGGGAAAAGCTTTCTTT.

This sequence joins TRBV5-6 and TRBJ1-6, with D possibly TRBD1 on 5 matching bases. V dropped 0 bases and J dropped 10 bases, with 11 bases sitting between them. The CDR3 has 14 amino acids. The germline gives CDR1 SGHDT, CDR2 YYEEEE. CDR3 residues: CASSLVAGSSPLHF. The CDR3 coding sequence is TGTGCCAGCAGCTTGGTTGCAGGGTCATCACCCCTCCACTTT.

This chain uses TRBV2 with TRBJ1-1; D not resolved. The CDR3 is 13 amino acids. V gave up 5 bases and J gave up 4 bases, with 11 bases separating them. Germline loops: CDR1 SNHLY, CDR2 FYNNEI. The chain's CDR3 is CASSSDRSTEAFF. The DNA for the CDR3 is TGTGCCAGCAGTTCTGACCGGAGCACTGAAGCTTTCTTT.

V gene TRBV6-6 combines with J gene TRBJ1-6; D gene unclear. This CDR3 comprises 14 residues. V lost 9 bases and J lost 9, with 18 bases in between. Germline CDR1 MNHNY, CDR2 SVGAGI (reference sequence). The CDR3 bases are TGTGCCAGTAGGCCTGACGTGAGAGCTTCACCCCTCCACTTT. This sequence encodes CASRPDVRASPLHF.

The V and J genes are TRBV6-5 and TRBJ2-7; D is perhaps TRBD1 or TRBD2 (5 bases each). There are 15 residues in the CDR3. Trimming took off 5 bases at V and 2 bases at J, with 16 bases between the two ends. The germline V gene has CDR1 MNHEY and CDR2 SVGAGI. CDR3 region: CASSLGVYPAYEQYF. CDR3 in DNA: TGTGCCAGCAGTCTGGGGGTCTACCCAGCCTACGAGCAGTACTTC.

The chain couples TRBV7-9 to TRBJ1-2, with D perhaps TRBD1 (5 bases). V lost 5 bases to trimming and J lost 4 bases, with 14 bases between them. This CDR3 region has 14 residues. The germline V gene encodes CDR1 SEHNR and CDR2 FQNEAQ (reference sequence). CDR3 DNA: TGTGCCAGCAGCCAGTCGACAGTTCCCTATGGCTACACCTTC. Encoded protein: CASSQSTVPYGYTF.

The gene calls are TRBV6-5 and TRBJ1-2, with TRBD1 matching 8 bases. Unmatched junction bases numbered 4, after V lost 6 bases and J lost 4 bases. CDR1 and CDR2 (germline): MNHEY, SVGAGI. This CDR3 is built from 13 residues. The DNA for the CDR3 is TGTGCCAGCAGCCGCACAGGGGGCTATGGCTACACCTTC. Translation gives CASSRTGGYGYTF.

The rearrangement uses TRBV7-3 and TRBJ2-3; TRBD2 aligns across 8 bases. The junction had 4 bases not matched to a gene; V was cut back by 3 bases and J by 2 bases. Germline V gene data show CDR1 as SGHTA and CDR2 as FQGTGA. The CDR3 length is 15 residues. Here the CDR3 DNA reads TGTGCCAGCAGCTTGGGCGGGGGGAACACAGATACGCAGTATTTT. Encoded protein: CASSLGGGNTDTQYF. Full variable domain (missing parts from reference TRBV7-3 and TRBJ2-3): GAGVSQTPSNKVTEKGKYVELRCDPISGHTALYWYRQSLGQGPEFLIYFQGTGAADDSGLPNDRFFAVRPEGSVSTLKIQRTERGDSAVYLCASSLGGGNTDTQYFGPGTRLTVL.

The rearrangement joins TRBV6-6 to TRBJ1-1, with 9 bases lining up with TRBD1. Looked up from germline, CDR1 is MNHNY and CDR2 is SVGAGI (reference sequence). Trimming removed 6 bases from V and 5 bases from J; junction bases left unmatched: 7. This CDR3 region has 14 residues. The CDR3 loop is CASSLLDRGTEAFF. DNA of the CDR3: TGTGCCAGCAGCCTTCTAGACAGGGGGACTGAAGCTTTCTTT.

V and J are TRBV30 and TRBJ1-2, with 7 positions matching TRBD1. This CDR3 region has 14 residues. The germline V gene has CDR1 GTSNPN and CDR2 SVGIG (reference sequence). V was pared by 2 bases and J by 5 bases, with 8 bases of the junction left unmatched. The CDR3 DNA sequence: TGTGCCTGGAGTAGGGCAGGGGGGGGATATGGCTACACCTTC. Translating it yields CAWSRAGGGYGYTF.

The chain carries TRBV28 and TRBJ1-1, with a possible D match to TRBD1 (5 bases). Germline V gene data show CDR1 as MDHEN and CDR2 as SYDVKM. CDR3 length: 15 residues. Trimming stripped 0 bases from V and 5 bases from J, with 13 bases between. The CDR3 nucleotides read TGTGCCAGCAGTTTATGGGGGTCGGGGGGTACTGAAGCTTTCTTT. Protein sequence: CASSLWGSGGTEAFF.

CDR3 sequence reads: CASSRLGASSYEQYF. DNA for the CDR3: TGTGCCAGCAGCAGATTGGGGGCTAGCTCCTACGAGCAGTACTTC. The chain joins TRBV7-8 to TRBJ2-7, with D perhaps TRBD1 (6 bases). V was pared by 5 bases and J by 0 bases, with 14 bases between. Per germline, CDR1 SGHVS and CDR2 FQNEAQ. This CDR3 is 15 amino acids long.

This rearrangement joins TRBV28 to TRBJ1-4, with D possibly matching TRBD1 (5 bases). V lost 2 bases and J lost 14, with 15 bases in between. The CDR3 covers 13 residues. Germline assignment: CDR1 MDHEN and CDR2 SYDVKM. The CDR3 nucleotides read TGTGCCAGCAGTTTAGAGGGGACTATGGGGCTGTTTTTT. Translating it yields CASSLEGTMGLFF.

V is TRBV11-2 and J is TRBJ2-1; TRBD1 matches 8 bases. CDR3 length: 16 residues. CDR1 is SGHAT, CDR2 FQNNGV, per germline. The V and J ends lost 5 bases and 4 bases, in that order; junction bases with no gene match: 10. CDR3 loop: CASSKARDRLYNEQFF. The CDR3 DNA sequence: TGTGCCAGCAGCAAAGCCCGGGACAGGCTATACAATGAGCAGTTCTTC.

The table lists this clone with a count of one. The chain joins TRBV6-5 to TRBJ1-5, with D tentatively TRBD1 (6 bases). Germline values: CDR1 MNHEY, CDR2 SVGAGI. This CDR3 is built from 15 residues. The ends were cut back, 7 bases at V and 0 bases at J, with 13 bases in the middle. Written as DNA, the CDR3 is TGTGCCAGCACGGGAGGGGGACCTAGCAATCAGCCCCAGCATTTT. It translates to CASTGGGPSNQPQHF.

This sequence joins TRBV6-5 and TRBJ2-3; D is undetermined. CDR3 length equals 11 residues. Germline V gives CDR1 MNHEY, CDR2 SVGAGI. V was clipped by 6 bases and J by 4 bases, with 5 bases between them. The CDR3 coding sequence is TGTGCCAGCAGCCAAGCAGATACGCAGTATTTT. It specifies CASSQADTQYF.

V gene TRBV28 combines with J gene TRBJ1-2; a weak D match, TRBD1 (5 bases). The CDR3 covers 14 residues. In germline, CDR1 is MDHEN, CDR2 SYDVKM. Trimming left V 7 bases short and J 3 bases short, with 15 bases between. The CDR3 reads CASTPTEGYYGYTF. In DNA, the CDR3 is TGTGCCAGCACTCCTACGGAGGGGTACTATGGCTACACCTTC.

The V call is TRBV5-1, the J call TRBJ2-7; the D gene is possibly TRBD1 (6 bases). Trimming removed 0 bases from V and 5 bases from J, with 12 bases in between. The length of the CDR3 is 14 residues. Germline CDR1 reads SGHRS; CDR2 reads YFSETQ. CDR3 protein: CASSLDGRGDEQYF. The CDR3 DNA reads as TGCGCCAGCAGCTTGGACGGCAGGGGTGACGAGCAGTACTTC.

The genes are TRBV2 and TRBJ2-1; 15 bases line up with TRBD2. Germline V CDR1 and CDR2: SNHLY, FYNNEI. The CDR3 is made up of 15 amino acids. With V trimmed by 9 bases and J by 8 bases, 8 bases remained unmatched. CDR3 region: CASNPGLAGGHEQFF. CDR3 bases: TGTGCCAGTAATCCGGGACTAGCGGGGGGTCATGAGCAGTTCTTC.

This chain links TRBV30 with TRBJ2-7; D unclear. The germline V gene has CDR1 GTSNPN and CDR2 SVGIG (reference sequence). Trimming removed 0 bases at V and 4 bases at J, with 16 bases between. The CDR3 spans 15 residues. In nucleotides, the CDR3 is TGTGCCTGGAGTGTAATTGGGCTTAGAGGATACGAGCAGTACTTC. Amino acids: CAWSVIGLRGYEQYF.

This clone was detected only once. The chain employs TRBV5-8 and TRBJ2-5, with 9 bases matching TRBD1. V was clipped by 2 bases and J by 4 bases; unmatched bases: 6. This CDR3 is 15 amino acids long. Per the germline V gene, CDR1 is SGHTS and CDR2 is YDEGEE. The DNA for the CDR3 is TGTGCCAGCAGCTTCACAGGGGGCGCTTCAGAGACCCAGTACTTC. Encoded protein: CASSFTGGASETQYF. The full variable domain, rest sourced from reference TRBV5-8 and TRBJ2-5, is EAGVTQSPTHLIKTRGQQATLRCSPISGHTSVYWYQQALGLGLQFLLWYDEGEERNRGNFPPRFSGRQFPNYSSELNVNALELEDSALYLCASSFTGGASETQYFGPGTRLLVL.

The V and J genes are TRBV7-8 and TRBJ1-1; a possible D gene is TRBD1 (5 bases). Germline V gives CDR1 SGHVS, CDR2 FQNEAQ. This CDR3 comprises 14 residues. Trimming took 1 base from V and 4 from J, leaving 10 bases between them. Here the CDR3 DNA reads TGTGCCAGCAGCTTAGGGGGGTTGTTCACTGAAGCTTTCTTT. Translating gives CASSLGGLFTEAFF.

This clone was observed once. The CDR3 coding sequence is TGTGCCAGCAGCTTAGTACAGGGGGCAAGGGGTTACACTGAAGCTTTCTTT. Its protein product is CASSLVQGARGYTEAFF. V gene TRBV7-2 combines with J gene TRBJ1-1, with 9 bases matching TRBD1. In germline, CDR1 is SGHTA, CDR2 FQGNSA. This CDR3 contains 17 residues. J gave up 3 bases and V 1 base, and 9 bases lay outside the gene matches. The variable domain in full, completed from reference TRBV7-2 and TRBJ1-1, reads GAGVSQSPSNKVTEKGKDVELRCDPISGHTALYWYRQSLGQGLEFLIYFQGNSAPDKSGLPSDRFSAERTGGSVSTLTIQRTQQEDSAVYLCASSLVQGARGYTEAFFGQGTRLTVV.

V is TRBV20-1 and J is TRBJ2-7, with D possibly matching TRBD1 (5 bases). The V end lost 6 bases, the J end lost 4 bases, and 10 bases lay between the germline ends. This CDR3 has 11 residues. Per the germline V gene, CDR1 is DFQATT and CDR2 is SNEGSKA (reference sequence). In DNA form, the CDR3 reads TGCAGTGCCCAGACAGATTACGAGCAGTACTTC. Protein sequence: CSAQTDYEQYF.